This TCR beta chain was profiled in a study of T-cell reconstitution after alpha-beta-depleted transplantation in children. This CDR3 region has 11 residues. Germline CDR1 and CDR2: MDHEN and SYDVKM. The ends were cut back, 7 bases at V and 3 bases at J, with 7 bases in the middle. Findings of the study overall: From newly produced T cells came most of the T-cell counts and diversity one year after transplant.

Of note for this clonotype: Its cognate antigen is unknown.

Unique molecular identifiers were incorporated into the prepared TCRbeta library. TCRdb independently ran MiXCR on the PCR reads; one entry per CDR3 protein. Found here are about 500,000 distinct CDR3 sequences, over 9.5% of them singletons; the top ten hold approximately 15%. This TCR derives from a female patient under 10 years old who had a stem cell transplant for aplastic anemia, so the T cells may come from the graft donor. The V call is TRBV28, the J call TRBJ2-7; D ambiguous. Here the sequenced sample was PBMCs, mostly from graft donor cells, taken 180 days after TCRalphabeta/CD19-depleted stem cell transplant. Written as DNA, the CDR3 is TGTGCCAGCATGTCCTACTACGAGCAGTACTTC. Its translation is CASMSYYEQYF.